The clone carrying this T cell receptor beta chain was seen at least ten times. The CDR3 has 14 amino acids. The V end lost 1 base, the J end lost 3 bases, and 7 bases lay between the germline ends. Germline CDR1 is SGHTA and CDR2 is FQGNSA. This entry is derived from a study of early T cells in non-severe SARS-CoV-2 infection. Overall study: The study sequenced bulk RNA from unsorted whole blood, with chains unpaired.

Individual cDNA molecules were tagged with unique molecular identifiers. TCRdb reprocessed the 5' RACE reads via MiXCR and lists one record per CDR3 protein. This table holds 35,000 to 40,000 distinct CDR3 sequences, around 4.6% found once. The chain combines TRBV7-2 with TRBJ1-5; no clear D gene. The sample taken for sequencing was whole blood. The origin of this receptor is an adult who was a healthcare worker with PCR-confirmed SARS-CoV-2 infection or an uninfected control (not recorded which). In DNA, the CDR3 is TGTGCCAGCAGCTTAGGAAGCAACAATCAGCCCCAGCATTTT. It is translated as CASSLGSNNQPQHF.